This TCR beta chain was captured by sequencing in a study of CD8+ T cells in alopecia areata. Regarding the study as a whole: Alopecia totalis/universalis scalp especially showed more expanded CD8+ clones than normal scalp.

This clone was observed once. The antigen is undetermined. TCR sequencing used cDNA made by reverse transcription of extracted RNA. Using immunoSEQ multiplex PCR, the repertoire was profiled, and TCRdb retains in-frame clones only, with some absent. The table shows about 190,000 clones, with around 50% occurring only once. The study team obtained lesional scalp punch biopsies and peripheral blood from alopecia areata patients. Germline values: CDR1 SGHTA, CDR2 FQGNSA. This CDR3 contains 16 residues. Trimming cost V 3 bases and J 4 bases; bases outside gene matches: 4. The rearrangement links TRBV7-2 to TRBJ2-7; TRBD2 matches at 15 bases. This clonotype was obtained from a human donor with alopecia areata. The starting material was CD4+ T cells sorted from blood, obtained at week 0. The CDR3 protein is CASSFGTSGGWYEQYF. CDR3 nucleotide sequence: TGTGCCAGCAGCTTCGGGACTAGCGGGGGGTGGTACGAGCAGTACTTC.